The present TCR beta chain was sequenced within a study of response to subunit inactivated influenza vaccine. Findings and limits, study-wide: T cells newly recruited by each seasonal influenza vaccination are few, the authors suggested.

Notes on this clonotype: Its antigen is unidentified.

The CDR3 has 14 residues. Germline V gene data show CDR1 as DFQATT and CDR2 as SNEGSKA (reference sequence). J was trimmed by 2 bases and V by 4 bases; bases with no gene match: 4. Each CDR3 protein is one row after TCRdb ran MiXCR on the RT-PCR reads. The table records about half a million distinct CDR3 sequences, about 8% of them present only once. The receptor comes from a man between 50 and 75 years old who received an inactivated influenza vaccine. This rearrangement joins TRBV20-1 to TRBJ2-2; 7 bases are a match to TRBD1. The input for sequencing was PBMCs from blood, taken about 23 months after vaccination. CDR3 DNA sequence: TGCAGTGCTATGGGACAGCGAAACACCGGGGAGCTGTTTTTT. Amino acids: CSAMGQRNTGELFF.